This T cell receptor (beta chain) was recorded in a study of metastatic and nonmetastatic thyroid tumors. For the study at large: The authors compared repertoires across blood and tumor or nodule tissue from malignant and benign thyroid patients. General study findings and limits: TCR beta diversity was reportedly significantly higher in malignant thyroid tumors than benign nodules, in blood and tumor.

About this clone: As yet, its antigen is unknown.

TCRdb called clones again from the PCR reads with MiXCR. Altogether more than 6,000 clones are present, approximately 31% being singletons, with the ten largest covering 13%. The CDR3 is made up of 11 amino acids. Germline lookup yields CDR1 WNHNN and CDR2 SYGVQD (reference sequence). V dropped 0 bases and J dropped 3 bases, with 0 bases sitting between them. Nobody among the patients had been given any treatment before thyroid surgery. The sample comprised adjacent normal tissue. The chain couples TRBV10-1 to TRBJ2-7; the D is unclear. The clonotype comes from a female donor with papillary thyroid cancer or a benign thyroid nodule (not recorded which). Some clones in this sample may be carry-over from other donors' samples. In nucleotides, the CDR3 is TGCGCCAGCAGTGAGTCCTACGAGCAGTACTTC. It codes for CASSESYEQYF.